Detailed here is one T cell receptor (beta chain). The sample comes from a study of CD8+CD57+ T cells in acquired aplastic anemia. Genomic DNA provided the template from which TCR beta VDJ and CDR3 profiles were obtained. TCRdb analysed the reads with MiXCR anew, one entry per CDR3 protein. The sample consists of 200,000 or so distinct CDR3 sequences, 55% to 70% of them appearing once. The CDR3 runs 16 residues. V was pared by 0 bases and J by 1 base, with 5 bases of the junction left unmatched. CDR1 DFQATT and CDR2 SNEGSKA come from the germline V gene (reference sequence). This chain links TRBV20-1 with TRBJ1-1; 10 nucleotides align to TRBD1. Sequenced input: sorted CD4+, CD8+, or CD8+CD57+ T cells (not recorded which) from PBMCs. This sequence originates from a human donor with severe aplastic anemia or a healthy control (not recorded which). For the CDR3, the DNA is TGCAGTGCTAGAGAAACCCGGGACAGGGGGAACACTGAAGCTTTCTTT. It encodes CSARETRDRGNTEAFF.